The clone carrying this T cell receptor (beta chain) was detected only a few times. Its antigen is as yet unknown. Investigators isolated RNA and reverse transcribed it into cDNA to act as the sequencing template. The repertoire was sequenced with immunoSEQ multiplex PCR; TCRdb's copy has only in-frame clones and lacks some. The sample contains under 150,000 clones, less than 65% of which appear only once. The length of the CDR3 is 14 residues. Germline CDR1 reads SNHLY; CDR2 reads FYNNEI. Trimming took 8 bases from V and 0 from J; bases not matched to a gene: 3. Sorted populations comprised CD4+ and CD8+ T cells obtained from PBMCs. This sample stems from a study of CD8+ T cells in alopecia areata. Study-level points and caveats: Normal skin's resident alphabeta T cells are also sequenced in scalp samples. Patients shared TCRs less clearly than mice did, possibly owing to HLA. Lesional scalp displayed greater clonality than normal scalp, most notably in alopecia totalis/universalis.

The sample was CD8+ T cells sorted from blood. V is TRBV2 and J is TRBJ1-3; 8 bases match TRBD1. The sequence was obtained from a human donor in good health. The CDR3 reads CASGQGASGNTIYF. The CDR3 nucleotides read TGTGCCAGCGGGCAGGGGGCCTCTGGAAACACCATATATTTT.